This T cell receptor beta chain was observed in a study of blood T cells in healthy people across ages. This CDR3 comprises 13 residues. The J segment lost 7 bases and the V segment lost 4 bases, leaving 7 bases of the junction unmatched. CDR1 is DFQATT and CDR2 is SNEGSKA in the germline V gene (reference sequence). Together with a sample-barcoded 5' primer, a J-beta primer mix was included in a second PCR lasting about 6 to 11 cycles. TCRdb ran MiXCR on the 5' RACE reads and lists one entry per CDR3 protein. The table lists fewer than 750,000 distinct CDR3 sequences, 52% of them singletons. The receptor was derived from a woman over 75 in good health. This chain connects TRBV20-1 to TRBJ1-5; 7 positions match TRBD1. Material for sequencing was blood. CDR3: CSANRDSRQPQHF. DNA for the CDR3: TGCAGTGCTAACAGGGACAGTCGGCAGCCCCAGCATTTT.